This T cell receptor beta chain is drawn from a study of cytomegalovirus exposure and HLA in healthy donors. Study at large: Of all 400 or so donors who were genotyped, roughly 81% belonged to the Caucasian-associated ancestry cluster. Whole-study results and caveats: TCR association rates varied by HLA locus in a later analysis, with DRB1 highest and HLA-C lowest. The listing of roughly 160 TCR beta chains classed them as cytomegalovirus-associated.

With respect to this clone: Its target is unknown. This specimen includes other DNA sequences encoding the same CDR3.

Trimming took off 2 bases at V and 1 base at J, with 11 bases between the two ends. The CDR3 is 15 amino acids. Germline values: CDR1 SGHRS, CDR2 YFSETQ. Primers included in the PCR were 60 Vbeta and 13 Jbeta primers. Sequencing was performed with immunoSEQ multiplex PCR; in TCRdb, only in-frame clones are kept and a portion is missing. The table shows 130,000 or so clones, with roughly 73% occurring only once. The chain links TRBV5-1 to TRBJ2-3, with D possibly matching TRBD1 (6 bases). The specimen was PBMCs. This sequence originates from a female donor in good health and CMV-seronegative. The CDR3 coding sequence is TGCGCCAGCAGCTTAAGGGGGTTGGGCACAGATACGCAGTATTTT. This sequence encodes CASSLRGLGTDTQYF.